This T cell receptor beta chain originates from a study of blood T cell repertoires in COVID-19. This CDR3 is 13 amino acids long. The junction had 5 bases not matched to a gene; V was cut back by 7 bases and J by 6 bases. Authors' analysis steps: Reference gene primer amplification in the assay estimated nucleated cell counts. Clones were read by immunoSEQ multiplex PCR, and TCRdb kept only the in-frame ones, dropping some. The DNA gave D and trimming, while V, J and clone size come from that table. The table lists about 130,000 clones, around 84% of them singletons. In its sample, this clone was seen once.

The sample was PBMCs or T cells enriched from blood (not recorded which). This clonotype originated in a man aged 35 to 55 with acute COVID-19. V and J are TRBV12-3 or TRBV12-4 and TRBJ1-2, with 10 bases lining up with TRBD1. The CDR3 sequence is CASTWTGGNGYTF. The DNA of the CDR3 is TGTGCCAGCACCTGGACAGGGGGAAATGGCTACACCTTC.